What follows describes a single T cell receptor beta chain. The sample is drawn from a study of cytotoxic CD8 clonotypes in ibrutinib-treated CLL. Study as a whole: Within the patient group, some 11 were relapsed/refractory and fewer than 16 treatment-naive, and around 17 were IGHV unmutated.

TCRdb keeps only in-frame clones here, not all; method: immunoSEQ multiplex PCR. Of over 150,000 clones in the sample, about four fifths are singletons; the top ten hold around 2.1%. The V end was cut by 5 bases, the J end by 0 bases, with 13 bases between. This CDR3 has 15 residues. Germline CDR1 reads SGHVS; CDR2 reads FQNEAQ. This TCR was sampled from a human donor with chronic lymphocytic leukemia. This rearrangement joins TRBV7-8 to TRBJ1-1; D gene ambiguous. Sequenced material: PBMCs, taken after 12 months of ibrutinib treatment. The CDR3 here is CASSAWGGMNTEAFF. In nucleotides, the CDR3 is TGTGCCAGCAGCGCCTGGGGAGGCATGAACACTGAAGCTTTCTTT.